This entry lists 14 T cell receptor beta chains sequenced from one sample in a study of blood T cell repertoires in COVID-19. Profiled with immunoSEQ multiplex PCR; TCRdb holds only in-frame clones, not every one. The table lists more than 200,000 clones, over 75% of them singletons. The sequenced sample consisted of PBMCs or T cells enriched from blood (not recorded which). The receptors shown here come from a man under 40 in a cohort exposed to, infected with or recovered from COVID-19 (not recorded which).

Here the CDR3 DNA reads TGTGCCAGCTCACCAATACAGACAGGGAGCGAGGAAGCTTTCTTT. Its translation is CASSPIQTGSEEAFF. The V and J genes are TRBV18 and TRBJ1-1; 7 positions agree with TRBD1. The V segment lost 2 bases and the J segment 8 bases; nucleotides outside the gene matches: 11. CDR1 and CDR2 (germline): KGHSH, LQKENI. CDR3 size: 15 residues.

The chain joins TRBV7-3 to TRBJ2-2; 11 bases map to TRBD2. Germline V lookup: CDR1 SGHTA, CDR2 FQGTGA. The CDR3 has 15 residues. Trimming removed 6 bases from V and 6 bases from J; junction bases left unmatched: 6. The CDR3 DNA is TGTGCCAGCAGTAAGACTAGCGGGATGTCCGGGGAGCTGTTTTTT. It codes for CASSKTSGMSGELFF.

The sample holds one count of this clone. This chain connects TRBV6-1 to TRBJ2-1; TRBD2 matches 9 bases. Germline CDR1 reads MNHNS; CDR2 reads SASEGT. This CDR3 comprises 18 residues. The V gene end was trimmed by 0 bases and the J gene end by 8 bases; junction bases not matched to a gene: 14. CDR3 DNA: TGTGCCAGCAGTGAAGCAGGGACTAGCCCAGATCGGCGGGATGAGCAGTTCTTC. Its translation: CASSEAGTSPDRRDEQFF.

Worth noting for this clone: The identical CDR3 is also encoded by other nucleotide sequences in the sample. V gene TRBV5-6 combines with J gene TRBJ1-5, with 7 bases identical to TRBD1. This CDR3 contains 14 residues. CDR1 and CDR2 (germline): SGHDT, YYEEEE. Trimming removed 0 bases from V and 5 bases from J; junction bases left unmatched: 2. The CDR3 DNA is TGTGCCAGCAGCTTGGGTCAGGGGGATCAGCCCCAGCATTTT. Its protein product is CASSLGQGDQPQHF.

This clone was seen a handful of times. The CDR3: CASSLGQVDQPQHF. The CDR3 DNA is TGCGCCAGCAGCTTGGGACAGGTGGATCAGCCCCAGCATTTT. The chain is built from TRBV5-1 and TRBJ1-5; D perhaps matches TRBD1 (6 bases). Trimming left V 0 bases short and J 5 bases short, with 9 bases between. Germline lookup yields CDR1 SGHRS and CDR2 YFSETQ. CDR3 length equals 14 residues. Complete variable domain (other parts from reference TRBV5-1 and TRBJ1-5): KAGVTQTPRYLIKTRGQQVTLSCSPISGHRSVSWYQQTPGQGLQFLFEYFSETQRNKGNFPGRFSGRQFSNSRSEMNVSTLELGDSALYLCASSLGQVDQPQHFGDGTRLSIL.

This chain uses TRBV28 with TRBJ1-6; D is possibly TRBD1 (6 bases). V was trimmed by 6 bases and J by 5 bases, leaving 11 bases between them. There are 14 residues in the CDR3. The germline gives CDR1 MDHEN, CDR2 SYDVKM. CDR3 residues: CASRLQGNNSPLHF. CDR3 nucleotide sequence: TGTGCCAGCAGACTACAGGGAAATAATTCACCCCTCCACTTT.

V is TRBV12-5 and J is TRBJ2-5; 7 bases match TRBD1. The V gene end was trimmed by 2 bases and the J gene end by 5 bases; junction bases not matched to a gene: 8. CDR3 size: 15 residues. Looked up from germline, CDR1 is LGHNT and CDR2 is FRNRAP. This chain's CDR3 is CASGLTGTAQETQYF. CDR3 coding DNA: TGTGCTAGTGGTTTGACCGGGACAGCACAGGAGACCCAGTACTTC.

The V call is TRBV18, the J call TRBJ2-4; 16 bases fit TRBD2. J lost 8 bases, V lost 0 bases, and 4 bases had no gene match. This CDR3 region has 17 residues. Germline V CDR1 and CDR2: KGHSH, LQKENI. The DNA of the CDR3 is TGTGCCAGCTCACCACCGGGACTAGCGGGAGGGGGAGACATTCAGTACTTC. Residues: CASSPPGLAGGGDIQYF.

The J gene is TRBJ2-5, the V gene TRBV5-4; 8 nucleotides agree with TRBD1. V shed 4 bases and J 5 bases; nucleotides not matched to a gene: 7. The CDR3 consists of 14 residues. From germline, CDR1 is SGHNT and CDR2 YYREEE (reference sequence). The CDR3 loop is CASSRQDRVETQYF. The CDR3 DNA reads as TGTGCCAGCAGCCGACAGGACAGGGTGGAGACCCAGTACTTC.

V usage is TRBV3-1 (or the pseudogene TRBV3-2) and J usage is TRBJ2-1, with a possible D match to TRBD2 (6 bases). Germline CDR1 is LGHDT and CDR2 is YNNKEL (reference sequence). CDR3 length: 14 residues. V was shortened by 4 bases and J by 6 bases, with 13 bases between the two germline ends. In DNA, the CDR3 is TGTGCCAGCAGCCTGTCTAGCGCAGGCAATGAGCAGTTCTTC. Protein product: CASSLSSAGNEQFF.

The rearrangement joins TRBV18 to TRBJ2-1, with TRBD1 matching over 9 bases. Germline V gives CDR1 KGHSH, CDR2 LQKENI. This CDR3 is 14 amino acids long. J lost 7 bases, V lost 6 bases, and 7 bases had no gene match. CDR3: CASSRQGGRNEQFF. CDR3 coding DNA: TGTGCCAGCTCTAGACAGGGGGGACGTAATGAGCAGTTCTTC.

Comment on this clone: Other DNA sequences within the sample encode an identical CDR3. This rearrangement joins TRBV7-8 to TRBJ1-1; maybe TRBD1 (5 bases). Germline V gene lookup returns CDR1 SGHVS and CDR2 FQNEAQ. Trimming took off 0 bases at V and 5 bases at J, with 10 bases between the two ends. This CDR3 contains 14 residues. CDR3 nucleotides: TGTGCCAGCAGCTTAGCGCTCGGGGGGACTGAAGCTTTCTTT. It translates to CASSLALGGTEAFF.

The rearrangement links TRBV9 to TRBJ1-1; no firm D call. Trimming left V 5 bases short and J 3 bases short, with 14 bases between. Germline loops: CDR1 SGDLS, CDR2 YYNGEE. The CDR3 is 14 residues long. Here the CDR3 reads CASSGGSTYTEAFF. The CDR3 DNA follows: TGTGCCAGCAGTGGCGGCAGCACTTACACTGAAGCTTTCTTT.

CDR3 residues: CASSLEHRPGESGNTIYF. CDR3 nucleotides: TGTGCCAGCAGTTTAGAACACCGCCCGGGGGAATCGGGAAACACCATATATTTT. The J gene is TRBJ1-3, the V gene TRBV27; D may be TRBD1 (5 bases). Looked up from germline, CDR1 is MNHEY and CDR2 is SMNVEV (reference sequence). This CDR3 spans 18 amino acids. Trimming stripped 2 bases from V and 4 bases from J, with 21 bases between.